The clone carrying this T cell receptor (beta chain) was detected only once. The CDR3 is 14 residues long. Germline V CDR1 and CDR2: SNHLY, FYNNEI. J lost 5 bases, V lost 4 bases, and 6 bases had no gene match. The sample comes from a study of blood T cell repertoires in COVID-19. Clones were sequenced by immunoSEQ multiplex PCR, and TCRdb holds only the in-frame ones, with some missing. The data contain a few hundred thousand clones, more than 75% of them singletons. The clonotype originates from a man aged 25 to 45 with acute COVID-19. This chain connects TRBV2 to TRBJ2-5; the match to TRBD1 covers 8 bases. Sequencing was carried out using PBMCs or T cells enriched from blood (not recorded which). CDR3: CASSGSRQGETQYF. CDR3 bases: TGTGCCAGCAGTGGCAGCAGACAGGGGGAGACCCAGTACTTC.